The 23 T cell receptor beta chains given below trace back to one sample, sequenced in a study of blood T cell repertoires in COVID-19. Using immunoSEQ multiplex PCR, the repertoire was profiled, and TCRdb retains in-frame clones only, with some absent. The table includes 35,000 to 55,000 clones, 82% detected once. Source material: peripheral blood. Receptors originate from an older woman with acute or convalescent COVID-19.

The chain combines TRBV11-2 with TRBJ2-1, with 14 nucleotides matching TRBD2. The CDR3 is made up of 17 amino acids. With 5 bases clipped from V and 8 bases from J, the junction kept 11 bases outside the gene matches. Germline V lookup: CDR1 SGHAT, CDR2 FQNNGV. CDR3 coding DNA: TGTGCCAGCAGCCAACGACTAGCGGGAGGGATTGACGATGAGCAGTTCTTC. Its protein product is CASSQRLAGGIDDEQFF.

This clone was found a few times. V is TRBV6-2 or TRBV6-3 and J is TRBJ2-7; 11 nucleotides align to TRBD2. The CDR3 is 17 amino acids. Germline CDR1 and CDR2: MNHEY and SVGEGT. Trimming removed 5 bases from V and 2 bases from J; junction bases left unmatched: 11. The CDR3 DNA reads as TGTGCCAGCAGTCCCCCCACTAGCGGGAGCGTCCCCTACGAGCAGTACTTC. The encoded protein is CASSPPTSGSVPYEQYF.

V gene TRBV6-2 or TRBV6-3 combines with J gene TRBJ2-7; no reliable D call. CDR3 length equals 14 residues. In germline, CDR1 is MNHEY, CDR2 SVGEGT. The V end was cut by 2 bases, the J end by 3 bases, with 11 bases between. The CDR3 sequence is CASSYAATYYEQYF. In DNA, the CDR3 is TGTGCCAGCAGTTACGCGGCGACTTACTACGAGCAGTACTTC.

The V and J genes are TRBV30 and TRBJ2-3; TRBD1 matches at 7 bases. This CDR3 contains 14 residues. With V trimmed by 8 bases and J by 5 bases, 13 bases remained unmatched. Germline loops: CDR1 GTSNPN, CDR2 SVGIG (reference sequence). Written as DNA, the CDR3 is TGTGCCATGTGCCCGGCAGGGGGATTAGATACGCAGTATTTT. This translates into CAMCPAGGLDTQYF. Full variable domain (outside the CDR3, taken from reference TRBV30 and TRBJ2-3): SQTIHQWPATLVQPVGSPLSLECTVEGTSNPNLYWYRQAAGRGLQLLFYSVGIGQISSEVPQNLSASRPQDRQFILSSKKLLLSDSGFYLCAMCPAGGLDTQYFGPGTRLTVL.

J is TRBJ2-5 and V is TRBV5-4; 13 bases are a match to TRBD2. This CDR3 contains 16 residues. Germline V CDR1 and CDR2: SGHNT, YYREEE (reference sequence). The V and J ends lost 4 bases and 5 bases, in that order; junction bases with no gene match: 8. The CDR3 region has the DNA TGTGCCAGCAGCCCGGGACTAGCGGGAATTTCTGAGACCCAGTACTTC. Translating gives CASSPGLAGISETQYF.

This clone is a singleton in its sample. The chain recombines TRBV3-1 (or the pseudogene TRBV3-2) with TRBJ2-7, with a weak D call TRBD2 (5 bases). V was shortened by 5 bases and J by 3 bases, with 20 bases between the two germline ends. From germline, CDR1 is LGHDT and CDR2 YNNKEL (reference sequence). The CDR3 is 16 amino acids. CDR3 in amino acids: CASSSGSEAYNYEQYF. As DNA, the CDR3 is TGTGCCAGCAGCTCAGGTAGCGAGGCATATAACTACGAGCAGTACTTC.

The J gene is TRBJ1-6, the V gene TRBV28, with no clear D. The CDR3 spans 12 residues. Looked up from germline, CDR1 is MDHEN and CDR2 is SYDVKM. Deletions cut 7 bases from V and 8 bases from J, with 9 bases between. The CDR3 reads CASKITDSPLHF. In DNA, the CDR3 is TGTGCCAGCAAGATAACAGATTCACCCCTCCACTTT.

This chain uses TRBV20-1 with TRBJ2-7; 8 bases line up with TRBD1. Looked up from germline, CDR1 is DFQATT and CDR2 is SNEGSKA (reference sequence). The CDR3 is 11 amino acids. The trim removed 6 bases at V and 6 bases at J, leaving 4 bases unmatched. CDR3 region: CSARTGSEQYF. The CDR3 bases are TGCAGTGCCCGGACAGGGTCCGAGCAGTACTTC.

The V gene is TRBV2, the J gene TRBJ2-7; TRBD2 is a possible D gene (5 bases). Germline values: CDR1 SNHLY, CDR2 FYNNEI. The CDR3 has 14 amino acids. V was clipped by 6 bases and J by 6 bases, with 18 bases between them. DNA of the CDR3: TGTGCCAGCAGGGTCCAGAGTGGAAGCGGCGAGCAGTACTTC. Translated: CASRVQSGSGEQYF.

The J gene is TRBJ2-1, the V gene TRBV30; possibly TRBD2 for D (6 bases). CDR1 GTSNPN and CDR2 SVGIG come from the germline V gene (reference sequence). Trimming stripped 3 bases from V and 5 bases from J, with 17 bases between. This CDR3 spans 15 amino acids. CDR3: CAWRTGTFADNEQFF. The CDR3, as DNA: TGTGCCTGGAGGACCGGGACTTTCGCGGACAATGAGCAGTTCTTC.

The rearrangement joins TRBV15 to TRBJ1-4; D is uncertain. This CDR3 is 14 amino acids long. V was trimmed by 4 bases and J by 7 bases, leaving 13 bases between them. Germline CDR1 and CDR2: LNHNV and YYDKDF (reference sequence). The CDR3 reads CATSTPVPSEKLFF. In nucleotides, the CDR3 is TGTGCCACCAGCACCCCAGTCCCTTCTGAAAAACTGTTTTTT.

Within the sample, this clone is medium-sized. V gene TRBV21-1 combines with J gene TRBJ1-1. TRBV21-1 is described as a pseudogene. The CDR3 length is 17 residues. CDR3 sequence reads: CASSKKVFRGLNTEAFF. CDR3 nucleotides: TGTGCCAGCAGCAAAAAGGTCTTCCGAGGTCTGAACACTGAAGCTTTCTTT.

The rearrangement joins TRBV7-2 to TRBJ2-4; the match to TRBD2 covers 10 bases. The CDR3 consists of 12 residues. The V and J ends lost 1 base and 15 bases, in that order; junction bases with no gene match: 3. CDR1 SGHTA and CDR2 FQGNSA come from the germline V gene. The CDR3 coding sequence is TGTGCCAGCAGCTTAGGGACTAGCGGTCCGTACTTC. Amino acid sequence: CASSLGTSGPYF.

In this sample, this clone turned up once. The gene calls are TRBV3-1 (or the pseudogene TRBV3-2) and TRBJ1-1; D is perhaps TRBD1 (6 bases). The germline gives CDR1 LGHDT, CDR2 YNNKEL (reference sequence). This CDR3 spans 14 amino acids. V lost 5 bases to trimming and J lost 1 base, with 11 bases between them. This CDR3 is CASSETDRNTEAFF. The CDR3 bases are TGTGCCAGCAGCGAAACGGACAGGAACACTGAAGCTTTCTTT.

The chain links TRBV19 to TRBJ1-1, with D possibly matching TRBD1 (6 bases). V lost 0 bases and J lost 4, with 9 bases in between. The V gene's germline CDR1 is LNHDA and CDR2 SQIVND (reference sequence). The CDR3 extends over 14 amino acids. The CDR3, as DNA: TGTGCCAGTAGTATAGACAGGGGAAGCACTGAAGCTTTCTTT. It encodes CASSIDRGSTEAFF.

The chain couples TRBV5-1 to TRBJ1-5; 9 nucleotides align to TRBD1. The CDR3 consists of 15 residues. V dropped 5 bases and J dropped 6; count of bases not matched to a gene: 9. CDR1 is SGHRS and CDR2 is YFSETQ in the germline V gene. Here the CDR3 reads CASRSTGGDGQPQHF. Here the CDR3 DNA reads TGCGCCAGCAGGTCCACAGGGGGCGACGGTCAGCCCCAGCATTTT.

The chain recombines TRBV19 with TRBJ1-1; the D is unclear. The CDR3 loop spans 13 amino acids. From germline, CDR1 is LNHDA and CDR2 SQIVND (reference sequence). V shed 3 bases and J shed 1 base, with 6 bases lying between them. The CDR3 region has the DNA TGTGCCAGTAGTATGAGCCAGAACACTGAAGCTTTCTTT. Protein: CASSMSQNTEAFF.

The chain links TRBV5-5 to TRBJ2-7; 8 bases agree with TRBD1. CDR1 is SGHKS and CDR2 is YYEKEE in the germline V gene (reference sequence). The ends lost 1 base at V and 3 bases at J; junction bases unmatched: 6. CDR3 size: 15 residues. This CDR3 is CASSLLRDRNYEQYF. CDR3 sequence (DNA): TGTGCCAGCAGCTTGCTCCGGGACAGGAACTACGAGCAGTACTTC.

The gene calls are TRBV5-1 and TRBJ2-3, with D perhaps TRBD2 (6 bases). The V gene's germline CDR1 is SGHRS and CDR2 YFSETQ. The CDR3 consists of 14 residues. Trimming left V 2 bases short and J 0 bases short, with 7 bases between. As DNA, the CDR3 is TGCGCCAGCAGCTTCGGGACTAGCACAGATACGCAGTATTTT. Protein sequence: CASSFGTSTDTQYF.

V is TRBV15 and J is TRBJ2-3; TRBD1 agrees at 10 bases. Germline V CDR1 and CDR2: LNHNV, YYDKDF (reference sequence). The CDR3 loop spans 16 amino acids. The J segment lost 4 bases and the V segment lost 6 bases, leaving 10 bases of the junction unmatched. Written as DNA, the CDR3 is TGTGCCACCAGTTCGCCGGGACAGGGGTTCGCAGATACGCAGTATTTT. It codes for CATSSPGQGFADTQYF.

This sequence joins TRBV18 and TRBJ1-5; D is uncertain. This CDR3 is built from 13 residues. Germline loops: CDR1 KGHSH, CDR2 LQKENI. Trimming removed 3 bases at V and 7 bases at J, with 10 bases between. The CDR3 spells CASSPDLEQPQHF. CDR3 sequence (DNA): TGTGCCAGCTCACCTGACCTGGAGCAGCCCCAGCATTTT.

This chain connects TRBV19 to TRBJ2-1; D remains ambiguous. The V gene lost 7 bases and the J gene lost 0 bases, with 16 bases spanning the gap. The CDR3 has 16 residues. Germline CDR1 LNHDA, CDR2 SQIVND (reference sequence). As DNA, the CDR3 is TGTGCCAGTAAATACAGCACGACCCCCTCCTACAATGAGCAGTTCTTC. It translates to CASKYSTTPSYNEQFF.

This chain's CDR3 is CASSGGSGETQYF. The CDR3 nucleotides read TGTGCCAGCAGCGGGGGGTCTGGGGAGACCCAGTACTTC. This chain joins TRBV7-3 and TRBJ2-5; D perhaps matches TRBD2 (6 bases). CDR1 SGHTA and CDR2 FQGTGA come from the germline V gene. The CDR3 consists of 13 residues. With 5 bases removed from V and 5 bases from J, the gap between germline ends came to 12 bases.